The 24 T cell receptor beta chains below come from one sample, sequenced in a study of identical twins. TCRdb ran MiXCR on the 5' RACE reads and lists one entry per CDR3 protein. Of approximately 670,000 distinct CDR3 sequences in the sample, around 6.1% were seen once. Source material: naive T cells sorted from blood. The origin of the receptors is a man aged 18 to 29 in good health.

This clonotype was recorded many times. The chain has TRBV20-1 and TRBJ1-5; no definite D call. Trimming took off 2 bases at V and 0 bases at J, with 11 bases between the two ends. Per the germline V gene, CDR1 is DFQATT and CDR2 is SNEGSKA (reference sequence). This CDR3 contains 15 residues. The CDR3 DNA sequence: TGCAGTGCTAGACAAGGAGATCTTAGCAATCAGCCCCAGCATTTT. Its protein product is CSARQGDLSNQPQHF.

This clonotype was recorded at least ten times. The chain joins TRBV7-9 to TRBJ1-6; 8 bases match TRBD1. The germline V gene has CDR1 SEHNR and CDR2 FQNEAQ (reference sequence). The CDR3 has 15 residues. V gave up 0 bases and J gave up 8 bases; unmatched junction bases: 3. In DNA form, the CDR3 reads TGTGCCAGCAGCTTAGCAACAGGGGGTGATTCACCCCTCCACTTT. Its translation is CASSLATGGDSPLHF.

With respect to this clonotype: This may come from a read error, since a much larger clone is one base off. The gene calls are TRBV9 and TRBJ2-2, with 7 bases lining up with TRBD2. CDR1 is SGDLS, CDR2 YYNGEE, per germline. The junction had 8 bases not matched to a gene; V was cut back by 2 bases and J by 7 bases. The CDR3 runs to 15 residues. The CDR3 DNA reads as TGTGCCAGCAGCGTGTGGGAGGGCCTTGGCGGGGAGCTGTTTTTT. As protein: CASSVWEGLGGELFF. The full variable domain, in which reference TRBV9 and TRBJ2-2 provide the parts outside the CDR3, is DSGVTQTPKHLITATGQRVTLRCSPRSGDLSVYWYQQSLDQGLQFLIQYYNGEERAKGNILERFSAQQFPDLHSELNLSSLELGDSALYFCASSVWEGLGGELFFGEGSRLTVL.

This clonotype was picked up a small number of times. The chain uses TRBV19 and TRBJ1-1, with D hard to call. The germline V gene has CDR1 LNHDA and CDR2 SQIVND (reference sequence). The CDR3 is made up of 13 amino acids. Deletions cut 6 bases from V and 1 base from J, with 9 bases between. This CDR3 is CASRRLANTEAFF. The CDR3 nucleotides read TGTGCCAGTAGGAGACTCGCGAACACTGAAGCTTTCTTT.

This clonotype was seen many times. The rearrangement links TRBV5-1 to TRBJ2-2; 11 nucleotides align to TRBD2. The germline gives CDR1 SGHRS, CDR2 YFSETQ. Trimming removed 3 bases from V and 3 bases from J; junction bases left unmatched: 4. The CDR3 totals 16 residues. The CDR3 region is CASSWTGLADTGELFF. The CDR3 DNA reads as TGCGCCAGCAGCTGGACGGGACTAGCGGACACCGGGGAGCTGTTTTTT. Full variable domain (outside the CDR3, taken from reference TRBV5-1 and TRBJ2-2): KAGVTQTPRYLIKTRGQQVTLSCSPISGHRSVSWYQQTPGQGLQFLFEYFSETQRNKGNFPGRFSGRQFSNSRSEMNVSTLELGDSALYLCASSWTGLADTGELFFGEGSRLTVL.

This clonotype was counted only a few times. The chain has TRBV5-6 and TRBJ2-3, with 9 bases identical to TRBD2. Germline values: CDR1 SGHDT, CDR2 YYEEEE. The CDR3 covers 19 residues. Trimming removed 1 base from V and 2 bases from J; junction bases left unmatched: 14. CDR3 region: CASSLYLAGDEGVTDTQYF. CDR3 sequence (DNA): TGTGCCAGCAGCTTGTATTTAGCGGGAGATGAGGGTGTCACAGATACGCAGTATTTT.

J is TRBJ1-2 and V is TRBV7-2; 7 nucleotides agree with TRBD1. CDR1 is SGHTA, CDR2 FQGNSA, per germline. With V trimmed by 3 bases and J by 5 bases, 12 bases remained unmatched. The CDR3 is 16 amino acids. CDR3 sequence: CASSLIRGPGGYGYTF. CDR3 DNA: TGTGCCAGCAGCTTGATAAGAGGACCAGGGGGGTATGGCTACACCTTC.

This clonotype has at least ten counts. The chain joins TRBV20-1 to TRBJ2-2, with a possible D match to TRBD1 (5 bases). From germline, CDR1 is DFQATT and CDR2 SNEGSKA (reference sequence). This CDR3 has 13 residues. V was trimmed by 6 bases and J by 6 bases, leaving 14 bases between them. CDR3 protein: CSASDRPAGELFF. CDR3 nucleotides: TGCAGTGCAAGCGACAGACCCGCCGGGGAGCTGTTTTTT.

This clonotype has ten or more counts. The J gene is TRBJ1-5, the V gene TRBV7-6; the D is unclear. Germline CDR1 is SGHVS and CDR2 is FNYEAQ. Trimming took 5 bases from V and 3 from J, leaving 11 bases between them. This CDR3 is built from 14 residues. In DNA, the CDR3 is TGTGCCAGCAGCAAGGACGGAGACAATCAGCCCCAGCATTTT. Translating gives CASSKDGDNQPQHF.

Ten or more counts support this clonotype. This chain connects TRBV15 to TRBJ1-1; D is possibly TRBD1 (5 bases). CDR1 is LNHNV, CDR2 YYDKDF, per germline (reference sequence). V lost 6 bases to trimming and J lost 1 base, with 15 bases between them. The CDR3 length is 15 residues. CDR3 sequence (DNA): TGTGCCACCAGTGGACACCGGGGCTGGAACACTGAAGCTTTCTTT. It specifies CATSGHRGWNTEAFF.

This clonotype was picked up many times. The chain employs TRBV20-1 and TRBJ2-1; the D is unclear. The CDR3 is 15 amino acids. The germline gives CDR1 DFQATT, CDR2 SNEGSKA (reference sequence). The ends were cut back, 1 base at V and 8 bases at J, with 18 bases in the middle. CDR3 amino acids: CSARGTPSNAHEQFF. For the CDR3, the DNA is TGCAGTGCTAGAGGTACGCCGTCGAACGCCCATGAGCAGTTCTTC.

This clonotype was detected many times. The V call is TRBV9, the J call TRBJ1-3; the D gene is possibly TRBD1 (6 bases). The germline V gene encodes CDR1 SGDLS and CDR2 YYNGEE. The length of the CDR3 is 15 residues. V lost 0 bases and J lost 4, with 11 bases in between. CDR3 nucleotides: TGTGCCAGCAGCGTAGCCACAGGGCGCGGAAACACCATATATTTT. It translates to CASSVATGRGNTIYF.

The rearrangement joins TRBV20-1 to TRBJ1-2; D uncertain. CDR3 length: 15 amino acids. Germline CDR1 reads DFQATT; CDR2 reads SNEGSKA (reference sequence). V was trimmed by 1 base and J by 2 bases, leaving 14 bases between them. The CDR3 region has the DNA TGCAGTGCTAGAGCCTTACCCCTCGGAAACTATGGCTACACCTTC. Amino acids: CSARALPLGNYGYTF.

The table lists this clonotype with many counts. The rearrangement uses TRBV20-1 and TRBJ2-1, with D maybe TRBD2 (6 bases). V lost 3 bases and J lost 5, with 14 bases in between. CDR1 is DFQATT, CDR2 SNEGSKA, per germline (reference sequence). This CDR3 spans 14 amino acids. This CDR3 reads CSARRSGPNNEQFF. The CDR3 nucleotides read TGCAGTGCTAGGAGGAGCGGGCCGAACAATGAGCAGTTCTTC.

Ten or more counts support this clonotype. V and J are TRBV7-2 and TRBJ2-7, with unresolved D. CDR1 and CDR2 (germline): SGHTA, FQGNSA. V lost 3 bases, J lost 3 bases, and 15 bases lay in between. This CDR3 is 15 amino acids long. This chain's CDR3 is CASSFWESNSYEQYF. DNA of the CDR3: TGTGCCAGCAGCTTCTGGGAATCTAACAGCTACGAGCAGTACTTC.

This clonotype has more than one count but fewer than ten. This rearrangement joins TRBV20-1 to TRBJ2-1, with TRBD2 matching over 7 bases. Germline-derived CDR1 and CDR2 are DFQATT and SNEGSKA (reference sequence). V dropped 0 bases and J dropped 7; count of bases not matched to a gene: 3. The CDR3 has 13 residues. The CDR3 protein is CSAREGLPNEQFF. The CDR3 DNA reads as TGCAGTGCTAGAGAGGGACTACCAAATGAGCAGTTCTTC.

In this sample, this clonotype turned up a few times. The chain has TRBV28 and TRBJ2-7, with 7 positions matching TRBD2. The trim removed 8 bases at V and 0 bases at J, leaving 4 bases unmatched. Germline-derived CDR1 and CDR2 are MDHEN and SYDVKM. This CDR3 has 13 amino acids. This chain's CDR3 is CASGGGSSYEQYF. CDR3 bases: TGTGCCAGCGGTGGCGGGAGCTCCTACGAGCAGTACTTC. Variable domain in full (rest from reference TRBV28 and TRBJ2-7): DVKVTQSSRYLVKRTGEKVFLECVQDMDHENMFWYRQDPGLGLRLIYFSYDVKMKEKGDIPEGYSVSREKKERFSLILESASTNQTSMYLCASGGGSSYEQYFGPGTRLTVT.

This clonotype occurred many times. The CDR3 spells CASSLNPLADTQYF. In DNA form, the CDR3 reads TGTGCCAGCAGCTTAAACCCTTTGGCCGATACGCAGTATTTT. This chain connects TRBV7-3 to TRBJ2-3; D is unresolved. CDR3 length: 14 amino acids. From germline, CDR1 is SGHTA and CDR2 FQGTGA. Deletions cut 1 base from V and 6 bases from J, with 11 bases between.

This clonotype was recorded at least ten times. V and J are TRBV5-1 and TRBJ2-3; no definite D call. The V end was cut by 0 bases, the J end by 6 bases, with 11 bases between. CDR3 length: 14 amino acids. The germline V gene has CDR1 SGHRS and CDR2 YFSETQ. CDR3 nucleotide sequence: TGCGCCAGCAGCTTGGATCGTCTAAGGGATACGCAGTATTTT. Protein: CASSLDRLRDTQYF.

There are many counts of this clonotype. This sequence joins TRBV5-1 and TRBJ2-5; possible D gene TRBD1, 5 bases. Germline-derived CDR1 and CDR2 are SGHRS and YFSETQ. The V gene lost 5 bases and the J gene lost 4 bases, with 12 bases spanning the gap. CDR3 length: 13 amino acids. CDR3 DNA: TGCGCCAGCAGTGGACAAAACGGAGAGACCCAGTACTTC. This gives the protein CASSGQNGETQYF.

This clonotype was observed at least ten times. V is TRBV28 and J is TRBJ2-1; 12 nucleotides agree with TRBD2. Trimming took 6 bases from V and 9 from J; bases not matched to a gene: 9. In germline, CDR1 is MDHEN, CDR2 SYDVKM. The CDR3 extends over 15 amino acids. As DNA, the CDR3 is TGTGCCAGCAGCCCTACTAGCGGGAGGTTCGCTGAGCAGTTCTTC. Its translation: CASSPTSGRFAEQFF.

This clonotype has just one count. This chain connects TRBV7-8 to TRBJ2-2; D is undetermined. This CDR3 has 12 residues. Germline assignment: CDR1 SGHVS and CDR2 FQNEAQ. The V end lost 10 bases, the J end lost 2 bases, and 8 bases lay between the germline ends. In DNA, the CDR3 is TGTGCCAACACGGCAAACACCGGGGAGCTGTTTTTT. Amino acids: CANTANTGELFF. Full variable domain (outside the CDR3, taken from reference TRBV7-8 and TRBJ2-2): GAGVSQSPRYKVAKRGQDVALRCDPISGHVSLFWYQQALGQGPEFLTYFQNEAQLDKSGLPSDRFFAERPEGSVSTLKIQRTQQEDSAVYLCANTANTGELFFGEGSRLTVL.

This clonotype has ten or more counts. The rearrangement joins TRBV9 to TRBJ2-3; 7 positions match TRBD2. Germline trimming cut 0 bases from V and 2 bases from J; bases unmatched to any gene: 9. The germline V gene encodes CDR1 SGDLS and CDR2 YYNGEE. The CDR3 runs to 17 residues. The CDR3 coding sequence is TGTGCCAGCAGCGTAGGAGAGTGGGGGGGTGCCACAGATACGCAGTATTTT. Residues: CASSVGEWGGATDTQYF.

For this clonotype: This may stem from a read error, because a much larger clone lies one nucleotide away. The V call is TRBV5-1, the J call TRBJ2-3; D is possibly TRBD2 (6 bases). This CDR3 has 14 amino acids. The V gene's germline CDR1 is SGHRS and CDR2 YFSETQ. V was clipped by 3 bases and J by 3 bases, with 11 bases between them. The CDR3, as DNA: TGCGCCAGCAGCTCGCAACTAGCAACAGATACGCAGTATTTT. Its protein product is CASSSQLATDTQYF.